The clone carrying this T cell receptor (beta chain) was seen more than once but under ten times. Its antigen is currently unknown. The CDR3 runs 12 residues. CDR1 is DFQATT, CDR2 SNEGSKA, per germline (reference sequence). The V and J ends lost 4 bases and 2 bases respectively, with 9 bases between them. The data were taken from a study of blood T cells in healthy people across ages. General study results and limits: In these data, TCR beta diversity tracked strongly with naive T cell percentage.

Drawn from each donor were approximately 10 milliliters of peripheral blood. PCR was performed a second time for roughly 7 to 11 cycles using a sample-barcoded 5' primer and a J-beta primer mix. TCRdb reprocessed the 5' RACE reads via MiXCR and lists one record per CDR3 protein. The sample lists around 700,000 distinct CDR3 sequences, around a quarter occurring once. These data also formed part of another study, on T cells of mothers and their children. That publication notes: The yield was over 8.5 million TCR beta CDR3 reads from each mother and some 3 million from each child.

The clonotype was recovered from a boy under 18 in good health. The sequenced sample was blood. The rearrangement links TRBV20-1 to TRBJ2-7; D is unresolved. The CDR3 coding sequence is TGCAGTGCTACGGCCCAGGCCTACGAGCAGTACTTC. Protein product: CSATAQAYEQYF.